This entry is about one TCR beta chain. What this receptor recognizes is not known. The record has no base qualities; no much larger clone is one base away. This specimen comes from a study of blood T cell dynamics during melanoma immunotherapy (dated by TCRdb to about 2020). Broadly, across the study: Patients with metastatic melanoma were treated with first-line pembrolizumab or nivolumab plus ipilimumab as standard of care in the United Kingdom. A training cohort was formed from consecutive patients, and a further independent group of patients from the same centre was pooled into an external validation set. To find early correlates of response, peripheral T cell receptor repertoires were profiled in metastatic melanoma patients before and after one cycle of checkpoint inhibitor therapy.

What the research found in general, with its limitations: Patients who later achieved disease control showed a bifurcated PBMC repertoire reorganization at W3, with increased clonality or increased diversity, unlike progressors. The relatively small sample size was acknowledged as potentially limiting generalization of the results. The study was unable to establish whether the T cell clones driving the repertoire changes were melanoma-specific or instead reflected general immune activation.

Every bulk PBMC sample was loaded with the same fixed amount of around 400 ng of DNA. Following the manufacturer instructions, the immunoSEQ TCRb Assay kit was used to amplify TCR beta CDR3 sequences from genomic DNA. The KAPA Library Quantification Kit for Illumina platforms was used to quantify the pooled libraries by qPCR. Sequencing of the pooled libraries was done on an Illumina NextSeq 500, with clustering at 0.6-1.1 pM. In the original analysis: The TCR data were analyzed using immunoSEQ ANALYZER and the R LymphoSeq package. A rearrangement efficiency score was calculated as productive divided by the sum of productive and non-productive CDR3 sequences. Clonality was assessed using the Gini coefficient and diversity using the Renyi index at alpha=1, with pairwise comparisons between timepoints within each patient. In LymphoSeq, clonal relatedness was computed with an edit distance of 3 and repertoire similarity was computed with the Bhattacharyya coefficient. Linear discriminant analysis on week-3 changes in clonality and diversity was built with the R MASS and caret packages to classify response. TCRdb carries this immuneACCESS record with in-frame sequences only. Its versions omit some clonotypes, under half of them owing to an unresolved V gene in the studies checked, with the rest unexplained. D and trimming were read from the DNA, whereas the V and J calls and clone size are those reported in that table. Present in this sample are under 20,000 clones, 65% to 90% of which were seen just once. The top ten clones comprise more than 6.5% of the sample.

The time point tag for this specimen amounts to: pre-treatment baseline. Blood was sampled before treatment (T0) and at week 3 (W3), after the first cycle of checkpoint blockade. Except for two patients with rapid clinical progression, response was assessed 12 weeks after the first infusion by RECIST 1.1; disease control meant complete response, partial response or stable disease. Patients were excluded for prior systemic cancer treatment, concomitant immunosuppressant therapy or synchronous other active malignancies. TCR beta was sequenced in both bulk PBMC and plasma cell-free DNA in order to track circulating cells as well as T cell turnover. Lymphoprep and SepMate tubes were used to isolate PBMC from blood, and red cell lysis was then performed. QIAamp DNA Blood Mini kits were used to extract DNA from PBMC and from sorted T cell subsets. Sample: blood, taken from a patient treated with checkpoint blockade. This TCR derives from a human donor with melanoma.

The nucleotide sequence reads as follows: TGTGCCAGCAGCTTAGCCGCAGGGCCAGACGAGCAGTACTTC. Protein translation: CASSLAAGPDEQYF. This receptor chain uses TRBV11-2 and TRBJ2-7; perhaps TRBD1 is the D gene, with 5 bases matching. Relative to germline, V is 1 base shorter and J is 5 bases shorter, with 12 bases between their ends. As encoded in the germline V gene, CDR1 is SGHAT while CDR2 is FQNNGV. Reading from cysteine to phenylalanine, the CDR3 counts 14 amino acids. The CDR3 DNA has 42 bases and is translated from base 1. Beyond the CDR3, the reference TRBV11-2 and TRBJ2-7 genes provide the residues; the full variable domain reads: EAGVAQSPRYKIIEKRQSVAFWCNPISGHATLYWYQQILGQGPKLLIQFQNNGVVDDSQLPKDRFSAERLKGVDSTLKIQPAKLEDSAVYLCASSLAAGPDEQYFGPGTRLTVT.